A selection of T cell receptor beta chains follows, all from one sample in a study of T-cell memory formation after mild COVID-19. TCRdb re-derived calls from the 5' RACE reads in MiXCR, one entry per CDR3 protein. This table holds roughly 550,000 distinct CDR3 sequences, roughly 22% found once. The sample consisted of PBMCs or a T cell subset sorted from them (not recorded which). All receptors derive from an adult woman who had mild COVID-19 (a few samples of this study predate the infection). Cell type and time point are not known. Both conserved end residues are part of each CDR3. Each record gives: D gene, J gene, clone size, V gene, CDR3 DNA, CDR3 protein. The D gene is left open where the match is weak. Clone size is stated in some rows and not others, as once, few, many or a class when expanded.

d_call: -
j_call: TRBJ2-7
clone_size: few
v_call: TRBV29-1
cdr3_nt: TGCAGCGTTGAAGATTGGGGAGCCGAGCAGTACTTC
cdr3_aa: CSVEDWGAEQYF

d_call: TRBD1
j_call: TRBJ1-2
clone_size: -
v_call: TRBV7-8
cdr3_nt: TGTGCCAGCAGCTTAGTCCGGGACAGGGAGAGGTATGGCTACACCTTC
cdr3_aa: CASSLVRDRERYGYTF

d_call: -
j_call: TRBJ2-2
clone_size: -
v_call: TRBV7-3
cdr3_nt: TGTGCCAGCAGCCCCCTACAGGGAGGGAACACCGGGGAGCTGTTTTTT
cdr3_aa: CASSPLQGGNTGELFF

d_call: -
j_call: TRBJ2-7
clone_size: -
v_call: TRBV20-1
cdr3_nt: TGCAGTGCGACCGGGGCTTCCTACGAGCAGTACTTC
cdr3_aa: CSATGASYEQYF

d_call: TRBD1
j_call: TRBJ2-7
clone_size: few
v_call: TRBV5-4
cdr3_nt: TGTGCCAGCAGCTTGCGTGGGGACAGGGGATACGAGCAGTACTTC
cdr3_aa: CASSLRGDRGYEQYF

d_call: -
j_call: TRBJ2-7
clone_size: -
v_call: TRBV9
cdr3_nt: TGTGCCAGCAGCGTAGGGGGGGCCACCTACGAGCAGTACTTC
cdr3_aa: CASSVGGATYEQYF

d_call: TRBD1
j_call: TRBJ2-7
clone_size: -
v_call: TRBV4-1
cdr3_nt: TGCGCCAGCAGCCAAGAAGCCCTCGCCGGGACAGGGTCCTACGAGCAGTACTTC
cdr3_aa: CASSQEALAGTGSYEQYF

d_call: TRBD2
j_call: TRBJ2-7
clone_size: -
v_call: TRBV27
cdr3_nt: TGTGCCAGCAGCCTCGCGGGGGGGCAGAGCGAGCAGTACTTC
cdr3_aa: CASSLAGGQSEQYF

d_call: -
j_call: TRBJ2-3
clone_size: -
v_call: TRBV14
cdr3_nt: TGTGCCAGCAGCCACAATCATCCAGGGAGAGGGGCCACAGATACGCAGTATTTT
cdr3_aa: CASSHNHPGRGATDTQYF

d_call: TRBD1
j_call: TRBJ1-4
clone_size: -
v_call: TRBV2
cdr3_nt: TGTGCCAGCAGTCAAGACAGGGGGGCAACTAATGAAAAACTGTTTTTT
cdr3_aa: CASSQDRGATNEKLFF

d_call: -
j_call: TRBJ1-1
clone_size: -
v_call: TRBV18
cdr3_nt: TGTGCCAGCTCACCACCGTACGCAGACTTGAACACTGAAGCTTTCTTT
cdr3_aa: CASSPPYADLNTEAFF

d_call: -
j_call: TRBJ1-5
clone_size: few
v_call: TRBV7-9
cdr3_nt: TGTGCCAGCAGCTTAGGGGGAGTCAATCAGCCCCAGCATTTT
cdr3_aa: CASSLGGVNQPQHF

d_call: -
j_call: TRBJ1-3
clone_size: many
v_call: TRBV12-3/TRBV12-4
cdr3_nt: TGTGCCAGCAGTTTCGGAGGATCTGGAAACACCATATATTTT
cdr3_aa: CASSFGGSGNTIYF

d_call: -
j_call: TRBJ2-5
clone_size: -
v_call: TRBV3-1
cdr3_nt: TGTGCCAGCAGCCAAGATGAGTTGGAGACCCAGTACTTC
cdr3_aa: CASSQDELETQYF

d_call: -
j_call: TRBJ2-7
clone_size: few
v_call: TRBV5-1
cdr3_nt: TGCGCCAGCAGCTTAGAGGACTTCTACGAGCAGTACTTC
cdr3_aa: CASSLEDFYEQYF

d_call: -
j_call: TRBJ2-7
clone_size: many
v_call: TRBV7-6
cdr3_nt: TGTGCCAGCAGCGCGGCCGACTACGAGCAGTACTTC
cdr3_aa: CASSAADYEQYF

d_call: -
j_call: TRBJ2-1
clone_size: few
v_call: TRBV7-8
cdr3_nt: TGTGCCAGCAGCTCCCGACAGCGTAGCTACAATGAGCAGTTCTTC
cdr3_aa: CASSSRQRSYNEQFF

d_call: TRBD2
j_call: TRBJ2-7
clone_size: -
v_call: TRBV12-5
cdr3_nt: TGTGCTAGTGGTTTGGTACCGGGGGGCTCCTACGAGCAGTACTTC
cdr3_aa: CASGLVPGGSYEQYF

d_call: -
j_call: TRBJ2-3
clone_size: -
v_call: TRBV2
cdr3_nt: TGTGCCAGCAGTTCCTGGGGAGATACGCAGTATTTT
cdr3_aa: CASSSWGDTQYF

d_call: -
j_call: TRBJ2-6
clone_size: -
v_call: TRBV6-5
cdr3_nt: TGTGCCAGCAGCTCCGAAACCTCTGGGGCCAACGTCCTGACTTTC
cdr3_aa: CASSSETSGANVLTF

d_call: TRBD1
j_call: TRBJ2-3
clone_size: -
v_call: TRBV12-3/TRBV12-4
cdr3_nt: TGTGCCAGCAGTTTAGGGACAGGGTCAGATACGCAGTATTTT
cdr3_aa: CASSLGTGSDTQYF

d_call: TRBD2
j_call: TRBJ2-2
clone_size: many
v_call: TRBV12-3/TRBV12-4
cdr3_nt: TGTGCCAGCAGCCCCGGACTAGCGGGACTACACACCGGGGAGCTGTTTTTT
cdr3_aa: CASSPGLAGLHTGELFF

d_call: TRBD2
j_call: TRBJ2-1
clone_size: -
v_call: TRBV19
cdr3_nt: TGTGCCAGTAGTAATGCCCCCCTGGGACTAGCGGGACGAGACAATGAGCAGTTCTTC
cdr3_aa: CASSNAPLGLAGRDNEQFF

d_call: -
j_call: TRBJ1-4
clone_size: few
v_call: TRBV15
cdr3_nt: TGTGCCACCAGCAGAGCAAACCCTCTTAATGAAAAACTGTTTTTT
cdr3_aa: CATSRANPLNEKLFF

d_call: TRBD2
j_call: TRBJ2-1
clone_size: -
v_call: TRBV9
cdr3_nt: TGTGCCAGCAGCTCCGGACTAGTCAATGAGCAGTTCTTC
cdr3_aa: CASSSGLVNEQFF

d_call: -
j_call: TRBJ1-1
clone_size: -
v_call: TRBV20-1
cdr3_nt: TGCAGTGCTACAGAAGATTCGAACACTGAAGCTTTCTTT
cdr3_aa: CSATEDSNTEAFF

d_call: -
j_call: TRBJ2-3
clone_size: few
v_call: TRBV30
cdr3_nt: TGTGCCTGGAGTGTACTTAGCACAGATACGCAGTATTTT
cdr3_aa: CAWSVLSTDTQYF

d_call: TRBD2
j_call: TRBJ2-3
clone_size: few
v_call: TRBV20-1
cdr3_nt: TGCAGTGCTATAGCGGGAGGCACAGATACGCAGTATTTT
cdr3_aa: CSAIAGGTDTQYF